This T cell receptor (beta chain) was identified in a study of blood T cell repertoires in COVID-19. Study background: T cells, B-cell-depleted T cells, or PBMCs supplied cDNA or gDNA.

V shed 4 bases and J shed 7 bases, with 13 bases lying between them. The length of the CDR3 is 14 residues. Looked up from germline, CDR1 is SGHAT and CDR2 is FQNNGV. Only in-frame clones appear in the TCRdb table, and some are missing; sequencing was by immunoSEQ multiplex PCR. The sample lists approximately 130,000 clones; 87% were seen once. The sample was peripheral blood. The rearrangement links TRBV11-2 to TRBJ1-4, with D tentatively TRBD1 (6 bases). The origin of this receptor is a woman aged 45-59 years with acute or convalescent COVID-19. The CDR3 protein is CASSSGHEAEKLFF. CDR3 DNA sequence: TGTGCCAGCAGCTCGGGACACGAAGCTGAAAAACTGTTTTTT.